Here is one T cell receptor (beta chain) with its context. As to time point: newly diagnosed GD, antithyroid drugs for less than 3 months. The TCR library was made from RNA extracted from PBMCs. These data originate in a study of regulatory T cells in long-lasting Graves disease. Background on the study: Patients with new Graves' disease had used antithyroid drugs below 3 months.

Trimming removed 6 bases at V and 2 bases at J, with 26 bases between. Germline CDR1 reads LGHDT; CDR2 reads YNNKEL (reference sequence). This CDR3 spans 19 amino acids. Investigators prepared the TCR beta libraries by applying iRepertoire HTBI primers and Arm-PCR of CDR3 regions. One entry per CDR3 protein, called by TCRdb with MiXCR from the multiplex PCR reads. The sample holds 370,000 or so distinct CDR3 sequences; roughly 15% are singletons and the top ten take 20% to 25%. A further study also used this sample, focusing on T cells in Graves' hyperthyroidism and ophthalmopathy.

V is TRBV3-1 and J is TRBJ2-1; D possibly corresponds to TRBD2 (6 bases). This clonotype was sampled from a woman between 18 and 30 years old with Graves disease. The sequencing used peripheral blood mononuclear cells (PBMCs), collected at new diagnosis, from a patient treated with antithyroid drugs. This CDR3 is CASRQKGYSEGTPYNEQFF. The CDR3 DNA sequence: TGTGCCAGCAGGCAAAAGGGGTATTCGGAGGGGACTCCCTACAATGAGCAGTTCTTC.